Listed here are 28 T cell receptor beta chains from one sample, sequenced in a study of T cells in localized non-small cell lung cancer. The assay was immunoSEQ multiplex PCR, and TCRdb's table has in-frame clones only and misses some. Among some 1,800 clones, 35% to 40% were seen once, and the ten largest hold about 38%. The source was lung tumor tissue, collected before any cancer treatment. The receptors were sampled from a woman between 35 and 75 years old with stage II lung adenocarcinoma.

The V and J genes are TRBV18 and TRBJ1-5, with 7 bases lining up with TRBD1. J was trimmed by 5 bases and V by 2 bases; bases with no gene match: 3. Looked up from germline, CDR1 is KGHSH and CDR2 is LQKENI. This CDR3 region has 14 residues. The CDR3 DNA sequence: TGTGCCAGCTCACCAACAGGGGTCGATCAGCCCCAGCATTTT. Amino acid sequence: CASSPTGVDQPQHF.

The sample holds a few counts of this clone. The chain employs TRBV9 and TRBJ1-6; perhaps TRBD1 as D (5 bases). Germline assignment: CDR1 SGDLS and CDR2 YYNGEE. The CDR3 sequence is 13 residues long. V gave up 7 bases and J gave up 6 bases, with 11 bases separating them. The CDR3 coding sequence is TGTGCCAGCCAACGGGGGTTTAATTCACCCCTCCACTTT. As protein: CASQRGFNSPLHF. Complete variable domain (other parts from reference TRBV9 and TRBJ1-6): DSGVTQTPKHLITATGQRVTLRCSPRSGDLSVYWYQQSLDQGLQFLIQYYNGEERAKGNILERFSAQQFPDLHSELNLSSLELGDSALYFCASQRGFNSPLHFGNGTRLTVT.

The chain is built from TRBV15 and TRBJ2-2; D is undetermined. CDR3 length: 14 residues. With 1 base removed from V and 6 bases from J, the gap between germline ends came to 9 bases. Looked up from germline, CDR1 is LNHNV and CDR2 is YYDKDF (reference sequence). CDR3 amino acids: CATSRAPGPGELFF. The CDR3 DNA is TGTGCCACCAGCAGAGCCCCTGGGCCCGGGGAGCTGTTTTTT.

This rearrangement joins TRBV18 to TRBJ1-1; D is possibly TRBD1 (5 bases). The CDR3 runs to 13 residues. V shed 3 bases and J shed 1 base, with 6 bases lying between them. Germline V gene sequence: CDR1 KGHSH, CDR2 LQKENI. The CDR3: CASSPGQNTEAFF. The DNA of the CDR3 is TGTGCCAGCTCACCCGGACAGAACACTGAAGCTTTCTTT.

The rearrangement joins TRBV30 to TRBJ1-3; D perhaps matches TRBD1 (6 bases). There are 16 residues in the CDR3. The germline V gene encodes CDR1 GTSNPN and CDR2 SVGIG (reference sequence). Trimming took off 3 bases at V and 2 bases at J, with 17 bases between the two ends. This CDR3 is CAWRSVGHRAGNTIYF. The CDR3 DNA follows: TGTGCCTGGAGGTCGGTGGGCCACAGGGCTGGAAACACCATATATTTT.

This clone was observed a single time. An end of the junction differs from the germline gene, which may be a read error. The V and J genes are TRBV28 and TRBJ1-1; tentative D call: TRBD1 (5 bases). Germline CDR1 MDHEN, CDR2 SYDVKM. This CDR3 comprises 13 residues. Here the CDR3 DNA reads TGTGCCAGCACTTTATCACCCGACAGTGAAGCTTTCTTT. This encodes CASTLSPDSEAFF.

This sequence joins TRBV30 and TRBJ2-5, with D perhaps TRBD2 (6 bases). Germline V gene data show CDR1 as GTSNPN and CDR2 as SVGIG (reference sequence). The CDR3 loop spans 16 amino acids. Trimming took off 0 bases at V and 4 bases at J, with 18 bases between the two ends. The CDR3 coding sequence is TGTGCCTGGAGTGTACCGATGGGGGGATGGAGAGAGACCCAGTACTTC. This translates into CAWSVPMGGWRETQYF.

V usage is TRBV30 and J usage is TRBJ2-7; perhaps TRBD1 as D (6 bases). The V end was cut by 0 bases, the J end by 6 bases, with 9 bases between. Per the germline V gene, CDR1 is GTSNPN and CDR2 is SVGIG (reference sequence). The CDR3 is 12 amino acids. The CDR3 spells CAWSVAGVEQYF. DNA of the CDR3: TGTGCCTGGAGTGTTGCAGGGGTCGAGCAGTACTTC. Based on the CDR3 plus reference TRBV30 and TRBJ2-7, the full variable domain is SQTIHQWPATLVQPVGSPLSLECTVEGTSNPNLYWYRQAAGRGLQLLFYSVGIGQISSEVPQNLSASRPQDRQFILSSKKLLLSDSGFYLCAWSVAGVEQYFGPGTRLTVT.

The chain recombines TRBV14 with TRBJ1-2, with a tentative D call TRBD1 (6 bases). The germline V gene encodes CDR1 SGHDN and CDR2 FVKESK. CDR3 length equals 14 residues. Between the trimmed V and J ends, which lost 3 bases and 8 bases, there was a span of 16 bases. Here the CDR3 DNA reads TGTGCCAGCAGCCAGCCACCGGGGGCATGGGGCTACACCTTC. Its protein is CASSQPPGAWGYTF.

Within the sample, this clone is hyperexpanded. This chain joins TRBV25-1 and TRBJ1-1, with D uncertain. V was cut by 9 bases and J by 1 base, with 12 bases left in between. From germline, CDR1 is MGHDK and CDR2 SYGVNS. The CDR3 runs 13 residues. The DNA for the CDR3 is TGTGCCAGTGATGGTTATGGGAACACTGAAGCTTTCTTT. It translates to CASDGYGNTEAFF.

The chain has TRBV23-1 and TRBJ1-1; TRBD1 might be the D (6 bases). TRBV23-1 is identified as an open reading frame with a role that is uncertain. V gave up 8 bases and J gave up 1 base, with 14 bases separating them. CDR3 length: 14 amino acids. The CDR3 DNA is TGCGCCAGCCCCCCTGAGGGGGAGAACACTGAAGCTTTCTTT. Translating gives CASPPEGENTEAFF.

By its share, this clone is medium-sized. The chain uses TRBV6-7 and TRBJ1-5, with D perhaps TRBD1 (5 bases). TRBV6-7 is marked as an open reading frame, function uncertain. Trimming cost V 6 bases and J 4 bases, with 13 bases left between them. The CDR3 length is 14 residues. DNA for the CDR3: TGTGCCAGCAGCCCCGGACATACAAATCAGCCCCAGCATTTT. Encoded protein: CASSPGHTNQPQHF.

The chain recombines TRBV5-1 with TRBJ1-6; tentative D call: TRBD1 (5 bases). The ends were cut back, 1 base at V and 9 bases at J, with 11 bases in the middle. Germline V gene data show CDR1 as SGHRS and CDR2 as YFSETQ. This CDR3 is built from 14 residues. The CDR3 protein is CASSLYTGGSPLHF. The DNA for the CDR3 is TGCGCCAGCAGCTTGTATACCGGGGGTTCACCCCTCCACTTT. Full variable domain (outside the CDR3, taken from reference TRBV5-1 and TRBJ1-6): KAGVTQTPRYLIKTRGQQVTLSCSPISGHRSVSWYQQTPGQGLQFLFEYFSETQRNKGNFPGRFSGRQFSNSRSEMNVSTLELGDSALYLCASSLYTGGSPLHFGNGTRLTVT.

This rearrangement joins TRBV18 to TRBJ2-7, with 7 nucleotides matching TRBD1. This CDR3 spans 16 amino acids. V shed 6 bases and J 0 bases; nucleotides not matched to a gene: 11. Germline assignment: CDR1 KGHSH and CDR2 LQKENI. The CDR3 DNA reads TGTGCCAGCTCCTCGAGCCGGGACAGTACCTCCTACGAGCAGTACTTC. Protein product: CASSSSRDSTSYEQYF.

This rearrangement joins TRBV6-8 to TRBJ1-1; possibly TRBD1 for D (5 bases). Germline V gene sequence: CDR1 MNHGY, CDR2 SAAAGT. Trimming took 8 bases from V and 8 from J, leaving 18 bases between them. The CDR3 sequence is 13 residues long. For the CDR3, the DNA is TGTGCCAGCGGGACCCGGGCCTCGGGGGAAGCTTTCTTT. Translating it yields CASGTRASGEAFF.

This clone is deemed medium-sized. V usage is TRBV11-3 and J usage is TRBJ1-2, with a possible D match to TRBD1 (5 bases). CDR3 length: 15 amino acids. Germline assignment: CDR1 SGHNT and CDR2 YENEEA. Trimming pared 6 bases from V and 3 bases from J, leaving 17 bases between. The CDR3 reads CASSRKSTGDYGYTF. In nucleotides, the CDR3 is TGTGCCAGCAGTCGTAAGAGTACAGGAGACTATGGCTACACCTTC. The whole variable domain, filled in from reference TRBV11-3 and TRBJ1-2, reads EAGVVQSPRYKIIEKKQPVAFWCNPISGHNTLYWYLQNLGQGPELLIRYENEEAVDDSQLPKDRFSAERLKGVDSTLKIQPAELGDSAVYLCASSRKSTGDYGYTFGSGTRLTVV.

This chain links TRBV18 with TRBJ1-2; perhaps TRBD1 as D (5 bases). The CDR3 contains 13 residues. Per germline, CDR1 KGHSH and CDR2 LQKENI. With 3 bases removed from V and 3 bases from J, the gap between germline ends came to 8 bases. DNA for the CDR3: TGTGCCAGCTCACCGGGACGGGACTATGGCTACACCTTC. Its protein is CASSPGRDYGYTF.

This chain connects TRBV6-8 to TRBJ1-4; D is possibly TRBD1 (5 bases). Germline V CDR1 and CDR2: MNHGY, SAAAGT. Trimming took off 6 bases at V and 5 bases at J, with 16 bases between the two ends. The CDR3 is 15 residues long. CDR3 sequence: CASSPTGQGNEKLFF. The CDR3 nucleotides read TGTGCCAGCAGCCCCACCGGGCAGGGAAATGAAAAACTGTTTTTT.

The chain couples TRBV11-3 to TRBJ1-4; 8 bases line up with TRBD1. The germline CDR1 and CDR2 sequences are SGHNT and YENEEA. CDR3 size: 16 residues. The V segment lost 4 bases and the J segment 0 bases; nucleotides outside the gene matches: 4. CDR3 amino acids: CASSSGTGATNEKLFF. The CDR3 DNA reads TGTGCCAGCAGCTCTGGGACAGGTGCAACTAATGAAAAACTGTTTTTT.

This clone was detected a few times. Here the CDR3 reads CASHTSRTYEQYF. CDR3 bases: TGTGCCAGCCATACTAGCCGGACCTACGAGCAGTACTTC. This chain joins TRBV28 and TRBJ2-7, with TRBD2 as a possible D gene (6 bases). Trimming cost V 8 bases and J 2 bases, with 13 bases left between them. Germline CDR1 is MDHEN and CDR2 is SYDVKM. The CDR3 runs 13 residues.

This clone turned up a few times. Compared with germline, one end of the junction differs, possibly owing to a read error. V gene TRBV19 combines with J gene TRBJ1-3; unclear D gene. The length of the CDR3 is 15 residues. Germline values: CDR1 LNHDA, CDR2 SQIVND (reference sequence). CDR3 bases: TGTGCCAGTAGTGTAGACCGATCGGCTGGAAACACCATATATTTT. It is translated as CASSVDRSAGNTIYF.

The CDR3: CASSISRTGTSPLHF. The CDR3, as DNA: TGTGCCAGCAGTATATCGAGGACAGGGACTTCACCCCTCCACTTT. The chain combines TRBV6-8 with TRBJ1-6; 8 bases are a match to TRBD1. The junction had 9 bases not matched to a gene; V was cut back by 5 bases and J by 9 bases. CDR1 is MNHGY, CDR2 SAAAGT, per germline. The CDR3 consists of 15 residues.

This clone came up a few times. CDR3 sequence: CASSLWGSSGNTIYF. Written as DNA, the CDR3 is TGTGCCAGCAGCTTATGGGGTTCATCTGGAAACACCATATATTTT. This rearrangement joins TRBV11-3 to TRBJ1-3; no reliable D call. Trimming took off 2 bases at V and 1 base at J, with 9 bases between the two ends. The CDR3 is made up of 15 amino acids. Per the germline V gene, CDR1 is SGHNT and CDR2 is YENEEA.

J is TRBJ1-5 and V is TRBV18; TRBD1 matches 7 bases. Unmatched junction bases numbered 2, after V lost 3 bases and J lost 6 bases. In germline, CDR1 is KGHSH, CDR2 LQKENI. The CDR3 extends over 13 amino acids. The CDR3 DNA is TGTGCCAGCTCACCGCGACAGGGTCAGCCCCAGCATTTT. Translated, it gives CASSPRQGQPQHF.

This clone has only a few counts. This chain connects TRBV7-4 to TRBJ2-1; a weak D match, TRBD2 (6 bases). V lost 1 base to trimming and J lost 5 bases, with 6 bases between them. CDR1 and CDR2 from the germline V gene are SGHVT and SQSDAQ. The CDR3 sequence is 13 residues long. As DNA, the CDR3 is TGTGCCAGCAGCTTAGGGACTAACAATGAGCAGTTCTTC. Translating gives CASSLGTNNEQFF.

This clone was counted between two and nine times. The gene calls are TRBV9 and TRBJ2-3; D unresolved. This CDR3 has 16 residues. The germline CDR1 and CDR2 sequences are SGDLS and YYNGEE. The V end lost 3 bases, the J end lost 0 bases, and 14 bases lay between the germline ends. DNA for the CDR3: TGTGCCAGCAGCGGTCGGACGACAAGGAGCACAGATACGCAGTATTTT. Translated, it gives CASSGRTTRSTDTQYF.

This clone has just a few counts. The V gene is TRBV1, the J gene TRBJ1-5; the table's TRBD1 call for D was not verified on the DNA. TRBV1 is termed a pseudogene. The CDR3 spans 17 residues. The CDR3 reads CASSHSYGGQGNQPQHF. In nucleotides, the CDR3 is TGCGCCAGCAGCCATTCCTACGGGGGACAGGGCAATCAGCCCCAGCATTTT.

V and J are TRBV5-1 and TRBJ2-3, with 8 nucleotides matching TRBD2. The trim removed 3 bases at V and 4 bases at J, leaving 7 bases unmatched. The CDR3 contains 15 residues. The germline V gene has CDR1 SGHRS and CDR2 YFSETQ. For the CDR3, the DNA is TGCGCCAGCAGCTATACCGGGGGGGCGGCAGATACGCAGTATTTT. Its protein is CASSYTGGAADTQYF.